The subject of this entry is one T cell receptor (beta chain). Its antigen is still unknown. Deletions cut 10 bases from V and 8 bases from J, with 15 bases between. The CDR3 contains 12 residues. CDR1 ENHRY and CDR2 SYGVKD come from the germline V gene. TCRB transcripts that were expressed got sequenced, as all of the isolated RNA had been reverse transcribed. Sequenced by immunoSEQ multiplex PCR; TCRdb stores in-frame clones only, minus some. The sample contains roughly 260,000 clones, just over 20% of which appear only once. The data were obtained in a study of beta chain features in type 1 diabetes. Study-wide findings and caveats: All four CD4+ subsets from Type 1 diabetes patients carried moderately but significantly shorter TCRB CDR3s.

Material: naive CD4+ T cells from blood. The chain couples TRBV10-3 to TRBJ2-1, with TRBD2 as a possible D gene (6 bases). The sequence was obtained from a woman between 35 and 50 years old with type 1 diabetes. The CDR3 sequence is CARGDARDEQFF. CDR3 nucleotides: TGTGCCAGGGGGGACGCTCGCGATGAGCAGTTCTTC.